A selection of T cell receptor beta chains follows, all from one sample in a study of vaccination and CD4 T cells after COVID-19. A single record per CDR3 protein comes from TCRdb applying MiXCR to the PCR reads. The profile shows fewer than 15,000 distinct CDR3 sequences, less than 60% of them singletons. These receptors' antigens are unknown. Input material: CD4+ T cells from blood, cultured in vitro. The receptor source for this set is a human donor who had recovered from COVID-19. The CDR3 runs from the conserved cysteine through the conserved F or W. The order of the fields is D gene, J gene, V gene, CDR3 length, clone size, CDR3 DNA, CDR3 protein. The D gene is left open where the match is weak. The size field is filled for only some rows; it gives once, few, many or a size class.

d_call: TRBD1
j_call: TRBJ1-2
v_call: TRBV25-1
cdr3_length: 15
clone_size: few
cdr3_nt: TGTGCCAGCAGGACAGAGGACAGGGGTAGCTATGGCTACACCTTC
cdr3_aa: CASRTEDRGSYGYTF

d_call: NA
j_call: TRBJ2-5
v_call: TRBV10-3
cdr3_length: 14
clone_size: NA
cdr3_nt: TGTGCCATCAGTGAGCGGCAGGGTGGGGAGACCCAGTACTTC
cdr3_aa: CAISERQGGETQYF

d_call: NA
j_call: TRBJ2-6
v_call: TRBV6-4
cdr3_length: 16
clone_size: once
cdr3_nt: TGTGCCAGCAGTGTTTCCTTAAACTCTGGGGCCAACGTCCTGACTTTC
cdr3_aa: CASSVSLNSGANVLTF

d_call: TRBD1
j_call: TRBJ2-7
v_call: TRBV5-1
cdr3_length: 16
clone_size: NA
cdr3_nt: TGCGCCAGCAGCCCGGAGGGCAGGGGGCCCCCCTACGAGCAGTACTTC
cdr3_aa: CASSPEGRGPPYEQYF

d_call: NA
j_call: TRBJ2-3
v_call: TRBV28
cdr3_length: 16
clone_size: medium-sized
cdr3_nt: TGTGCCAGCAGTTCCCATGGGGCGGGGAACACAGATACGCAGTATTTT
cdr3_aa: CASSSHGAGNTDTQYF

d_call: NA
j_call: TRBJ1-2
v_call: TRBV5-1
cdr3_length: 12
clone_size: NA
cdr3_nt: TGCGCCAGCAGCTTGGACGGCCGTGGCTACACCTTC
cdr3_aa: CASSLDGRGYTF

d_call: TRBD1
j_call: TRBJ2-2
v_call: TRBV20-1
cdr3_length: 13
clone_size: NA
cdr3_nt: TGCAGTGCCTCCGGGACAGGGGCCGGGGAGCTGTTTTTT
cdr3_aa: CSASGTGAGELFF

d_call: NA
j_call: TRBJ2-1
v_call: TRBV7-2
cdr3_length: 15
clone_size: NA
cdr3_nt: TGTGCCAGCAGCCCAACTAGGGGCTCCTACAATGAGCAGTTCTTC
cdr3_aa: CASSPTRGSYNEQFF

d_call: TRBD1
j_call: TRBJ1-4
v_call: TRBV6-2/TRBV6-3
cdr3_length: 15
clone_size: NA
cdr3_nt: TGTGCCAGCAGCTACAGGGGGCTTGGTAATGAAAAACTGTTTTTT
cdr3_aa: CASSYRGLGNEKLFF

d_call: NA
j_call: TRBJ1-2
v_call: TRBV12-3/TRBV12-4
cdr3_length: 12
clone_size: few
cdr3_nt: TGTGCCAGCAGTTTTTCTAACTATGGCTACACCTTC
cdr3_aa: CASSFSNYGYTF

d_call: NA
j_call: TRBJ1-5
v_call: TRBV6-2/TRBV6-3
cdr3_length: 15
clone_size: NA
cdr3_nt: TGTGCCAGCAGTTACCCTGGACTTCGCAATCAGCCCCAGCATTTT
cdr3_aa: CASSYPGLRNQPQHF

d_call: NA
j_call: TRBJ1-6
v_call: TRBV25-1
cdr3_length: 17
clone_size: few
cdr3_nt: TGTGCCAGCAGTGAATCGGGGCTGAGCTCCTATAATTCACCCCTCCACTTT
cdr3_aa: CASSESGLSSYNSPLHF

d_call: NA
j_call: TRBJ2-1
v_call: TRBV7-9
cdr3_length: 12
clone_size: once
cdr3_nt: TGTGCCAGCAGCTGGAGGGGCAATGAGCAGTTCTTC
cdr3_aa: CASSWRGNEQFF

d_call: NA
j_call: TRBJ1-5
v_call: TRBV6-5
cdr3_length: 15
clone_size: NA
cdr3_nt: TGTGCCAGCAGTTACTCGATGGGCTTAAATCAGCCCCAGCATTTT
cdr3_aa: CASSYSMGLNQPQHF

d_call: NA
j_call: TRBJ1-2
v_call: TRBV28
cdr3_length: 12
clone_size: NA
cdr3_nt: TGTGCCAGCAGTTGGAGAAACTATGGCTACACTTTC
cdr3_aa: CASSWRNYGYTF

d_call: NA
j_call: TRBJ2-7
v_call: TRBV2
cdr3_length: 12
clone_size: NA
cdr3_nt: TGTGCCAGCAGCTCATCCCTTTACGAGCAGTACTTC
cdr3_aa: CASSSSLYEQYF